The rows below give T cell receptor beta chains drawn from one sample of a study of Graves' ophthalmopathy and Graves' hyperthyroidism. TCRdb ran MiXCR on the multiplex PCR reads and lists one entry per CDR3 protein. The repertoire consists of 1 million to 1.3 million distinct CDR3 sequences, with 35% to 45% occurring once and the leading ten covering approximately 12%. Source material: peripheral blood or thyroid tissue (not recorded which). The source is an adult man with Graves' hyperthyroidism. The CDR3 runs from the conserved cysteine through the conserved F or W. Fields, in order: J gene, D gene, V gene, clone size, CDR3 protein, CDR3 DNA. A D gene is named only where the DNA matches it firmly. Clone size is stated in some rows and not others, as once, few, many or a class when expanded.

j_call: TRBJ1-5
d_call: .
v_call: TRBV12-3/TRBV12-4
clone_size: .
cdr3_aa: CASSWRVQDQPQHF
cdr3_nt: TGTGCCAGCAGTTGGCGGGTTCAGGATCAGCCCCAGCATTTT

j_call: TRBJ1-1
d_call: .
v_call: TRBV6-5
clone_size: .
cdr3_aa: CASSYSGITNTEAFF
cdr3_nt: TGTGCCAGCAGTTACTCCGGCATCACGAACACTGAAGCTTTCTTT

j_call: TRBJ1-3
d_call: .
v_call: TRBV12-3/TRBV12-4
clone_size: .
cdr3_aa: CASSLAVTAGNTIYF
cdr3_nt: TGTGCCAGCAGTTTAGCGGTGACAGCTGGAAACACCATATATTTT

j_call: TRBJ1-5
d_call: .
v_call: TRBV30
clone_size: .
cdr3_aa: CAYKQGSQPQHF
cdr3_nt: TGTGCCTACAAACAGGGCAGTCAGCCCCAGCATTTT

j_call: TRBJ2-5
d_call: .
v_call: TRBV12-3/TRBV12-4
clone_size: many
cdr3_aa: CASSRGSETQYF
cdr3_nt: TGTGCCAGCAGTCGGGGGAGCGAGACCCAGTACTTC

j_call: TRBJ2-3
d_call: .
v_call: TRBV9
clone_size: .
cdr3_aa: CASSTDGSTDTQYF
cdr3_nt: TGTGCCAGCAGCACCGACGGGAGCACAGATACGCAGTATTTT

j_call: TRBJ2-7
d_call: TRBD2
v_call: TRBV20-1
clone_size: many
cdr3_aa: CSANILAGVSYEQYF
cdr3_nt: TGCAGTGCAAACATCCTAGCGGGAGTATCCTACGAGCAGTACTTC

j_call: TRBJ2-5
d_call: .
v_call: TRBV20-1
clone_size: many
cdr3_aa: CSQASWETQYF
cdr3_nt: TGCAGTCAGGCTAGCTGGGAGACCCAGTACTTC

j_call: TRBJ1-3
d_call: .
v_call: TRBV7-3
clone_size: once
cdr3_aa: CASSSSTGSSGNTIYF
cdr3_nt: TGTGCCAGCAGCTCAAGCACAGGGAGCTCTGGAAACACCATATATTTT

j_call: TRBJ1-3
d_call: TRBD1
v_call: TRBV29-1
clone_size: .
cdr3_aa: CSVLDRGGTIYF
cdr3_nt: TGCAGCGTCCTAGACAGGGGGGGCACCATATATTTT

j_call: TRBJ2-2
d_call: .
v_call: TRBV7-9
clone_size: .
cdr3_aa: CASSSGHQTTGELFF
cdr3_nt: TGTGCCAGCAGCTCCGGACACCAGACCACCGGGGAGCTGTTTTTT